The 12 T cell receptor beta chains presented below share a single source sample, sequenced in a study of early T cells in non-severe SARS-CoV-2 infection. In TCRdb, the 5' RACE reads were re-called with MiXCR into one record per CDR3 protein. The sample yields tens of thousands of distinct CDR3 sequences, around 5.1% seen once. Sequences were obtained from whole blood. The receptors stem from an adult who was a healthcare worker with PCR-confirmed SARS-CoV-2 infection or an uninfected control (not recorded which).

The chain couples TRBV6-2 or TRBV6-3 to TRBJ1-6; D is undetermined. V was clipped by 4 bases and J by 10 bases, with 23 bases between them. CDR1 and CDR2 from the germline V gene are MNHEY and SVGEGT. The CDR3 has 17 amino acids. This CDR3 is CASSSRSLAITGSPLHF. CDR3 in DNA: TGTGCCAGCAGTTCCCGGTCTCTCGCCATAACCGGGTCACCCCTCCACTTT.

V gene TRBV11-3 combines with J gene TRBJ1-5, with a weak D call TRBD1 (6 bases). The CDR3 has 15 amino acids. Trimming took 6 bases from V and 2 from J, leaving 14 bases between them. The germline gives CDR1 SGHNT, CDR2 YENEEA. CDR3 protein: CASSRRDTCNQPQHF. CDR3 DNA sequence: TGTGCCAGCAGTCGCCGGGACACTTGCAATCAGCCCCAGCATTTT. Using reference TRBV11-3 and TRBJ1-5 for the parts outside the CDR3, the full variable domain is EAGVVQSPRYKIIEKKQPVAFWCNPISGHNTLYWYLQNLGQGPELLIRYENEEAVDDSQLPKDRFSAERLKGVDSTLKIQPAELGDSAVYLCASSRRDTCNQPQHFGDGTRLSIL.

This clonotype was counted between two and nine times. The CDR3 protein is CASSLAPGSTGNTIYF. The CDR3 DNA sequence: TGTGCCAGCAGCTTAGCGCCAGGTTCTACTGGAAACACCATATATTTT. The chain couples TRBV7-2 to TRBJ1-3; D is ambiguous. The CDR3 is made up of 16 amino acids. Germline V CDR1 and CDR2: SGHTA, FQGNSA. V shed 0 bases and J shed 2 bases, with 11 bases lying between them.

Only a few counts were recorded for this clonotype. The genes are TRBV12-3 or TRBV12-4 and TRBJ2-2; no clear D gene. The CDR3 has 12 residues. Deletions cut 6 bases from V and 4 bases from J, with 6 bases between. The CDR3 DNA reads TGTGCCAGCAGCCGAAGCACCGGGGAGCTGTTTTTT. Amino acids: CASSRSTGELFF.

V gene TRBV12-3 or TRBV12-4 combines with J gene TRBJ2-1; D uncertain. The CDR3 sequence is 13 residues long. V was trimmed by 4 bases and J by 8 bases, leaving 12 bases between them. The CDR3 DNA sequence: TGTGCCAGCAGTTACATTCTTAGCCATGAGCAGTTCTTC. Residues: CASSYILSHEQFF.

This clonotype was detected many times. The chain carries TRBV7-2 and TRBJ2-1; 10 bases match TRBD2. The ends lost 2 bases at V and 8 bases at J; junction bases unmatched: 9. The germline V gene encodes CDR1 SGHTA and CDR2 FQGNSA. The CDR3 contains 16 residues. The CDR3 DNA reads TGTGCCAGCAGCTTATTCAGTCCTAGCGGGAGTGATGAGCAGTTCTTC. It specifies CASSLFSPSGSDEQFF.

Of note for this clonotype: A read error may be the cause here, since a much bigger clone is one base away. The rearrangement links TRBV3-1 to TRBJ2-7; D might be TRBD1 or TRBD2, each matching 5 bases. The length of the CDR3 is 16 residues. The V and J ends lost 1 base and 2 bases respectively, with 15 bases between them. Germline CDR1 reads LGHDT; CDR2 reads YNNKEL (reference sequence). CDR3 nucleotide sequence: TGTGCCAGCAGCCAAGTTGGGGGAAGGGATGCCTACGAGCAGTACTTC. Translated: CASSQVGGRDAYEQYF.

This clonotype was counted ten times or more. The rearrangement links TRBV12-3 or TRBV12-4 to TRBJ2-1; 9 bases align to TRBD2. The CDR3 has 14 amino acids. V lost 6 bases, J lost 10 bases, and 10 bases stayed unmatched. The CDR3 protein is CASSSDWREGEQFF. CDR3 nucleotides: TGTGCCAGCAGCTCCGACTGGCGGGAGGGAGAGCAGTTCTTC.

This clonotype has at least ten counts. The J gene is TRBJ2-1, the V gene TRBV28; D not certain. The CDR3 sequence is 14 residues long. CDR1 and CDR2 (germline): MDHEN, SYDVKM. V was cut by 7 bases and J by 0 bases, with 10 bases left in between. CDR3 DNA: TGTGCCAGCACTGGGTCCCACTCCTACAATGAGCAGTTCTTC. It codes for CASTGSHSYNEQFF.

A few counts support this clonotype. The chain recombines TRBV11-2 with TRBJ2-7, with TRBD2 identical over 7 bases. The length of the CDR3 is 15 residues. The trim removed 5 bases at V and 2 bases at J, leaving 9 bases unmatched. From germline, CDR1 is SGHAT and CDR2 FQNNGV. In DNA, the CDR3 is TGTGCCAGCAGCCCCGGGGGGAGACGGGCCTACGAGCAGTACTTC. The encoded protein is CASSPGGRRAYEQYF.

This rearrangement joins TRBV11-2 to TRBJ2-7; a weak D match, TRBD2 (6 bases). This CDR3 is built from 18 residues. Trimming stripped 5 bases from V and 2 bases from J, with 25 bases between. Germline loops: CDR1 SGHAT, CDR2 FQNNGV. CDR3: CASSRLGFQRVGAYEQYF. The CDR3 region has the DNA TGTGCCAGCAGCCGCCTGGGGTTCCAGCGGGTAGGGGCCTACGAGCAGTACTTC.

In this sample, this clonotype turned up many times. This chain joins TRBV6-2 or TRBV6-3 and TRBJ1-1; no firm D call. This CDR3 has 13 amino acids. In germline, CDR1 is MNHEY, CDR2 SVGEGT. The germline V and J ends were trimmed by 2 bases and 1 base, with 5 bases remaining between them. CDR3 residues: CASSYVKNTEAFF. The CDR3 DNA reads as TGTGCCAGCAGTTACGTAAAGAACACTGAAGCTTTCTTT.